The entry below gives a single TCR beta chain sequence along with its context. Its antigen is not yet known. The record has no base qualities; no much larger clone is one base away. The record originates from a study of shared clonotypes between healthy human individuals (dated by TCRdb to 2020 to 2021). Concerning the study at large: The cohort comprised a couple of women and three men aged 18 to 49 years. Libraries were prepared and TCR repertoires were sequenced by different laboratories using diverse techniques, in order to increase sequencing depth and limit assay-specific biases. To estimate repertoire size and how much clonotype sharing occurs between individuals, the study deeply sequenced the blood TCR repertoires of roughly 5 healthy adults. Per donor, three plates each were used for CD4 naive and CD4 memory, two for CD8 naive, and one for CD8 memory. Between about 0.85 and 9.5 billion PBMCs per donor were obtained by leukapheresis. What the authors observed across the whole study: Pairwise subsampling led to the expectation that sequencing depth would affect the degree of clonotype sharing among donors. Sampling was limited to blood, and TCR repertoires in tissue likely differ from TCR repertoires in blood. Compared with non-shared clonotypes, the clonotypes found in all four sorted-subset donors had higher generation probabilities. Incomplete sequencing was indicated by rarefaction of sorted-subset datasets, despite the large sequencing depth. The small number of donors limited the genetic and exposure-history diversity represented. Estimated clonotype richness was generally larger for naive than for memory subsets. When a handful of donors were compared, the shared fraction of clonotypes was around 5% for naive CD4, roughly 3.3% for naive CD8, more than 2% for memory CD4, and around 0.4% for memory CD8.

Using the deep immunoSEQ assay, multiplex PCR amplified TCR CDR3 regions from genomic DNA. Extracted genomic DNA from each cell subset was distributed evenly across all wells of several immunoSEQ 96-well plates, and each plate was treated as a replicate. For sorted subsets, each replicate PCR was loaded with roughly 0.2 ug genomic DNA, equivalent to approximately 33,000 T cell genomes. Purified libraries were measured with a Qubit 3.0 fluorometer, size-checked on a Bioanalyzer 2100, and measured again with the KAPA Library Quantification kit. A separate single-read 150-cycle Illumina NextSeq 550 flow cell was used to sequence each immunoSEQ 96-well plate. Concerning the study's data processing: The immunoSEQ output contained only junctional sequences without quality scores, so filtering could not match that applied to full-length reads. To assign V/J genes and CDR3, sequences were annotated against IMGT germline references using PyIR, a Python wrapper for IgBLAST v1.9. Any read was removed if the V/J assignment was weak (E-value above 1e-6), the CDR3 was missing, or the read contained stop codons, out-of-frame junctions, or ambiguous translated residues. V3J clonotypes were defined as sequences sharing an identical inferred V gene, J gene, and CDR3 amino acid sequence. To compute the percentage overlap between repertoires, the number of shared unique clonotypes was divided by the size of the smaller repertoire. Three approaches were used to assess repertoire richness: RTK rarefaction, the Chao1 estimator, and Recon v2.1 estimates of unobserved clonotypes. For all TCRbeta clonotypes obtained by the gDNA method from a handful of donors, generation probabilities were computed with OLGA. As stored in TCRdb, this immuneACCESS dataset retains in-frame rearrangements with V and J assigned. A fraction of the clones does not appear; measured against another copy, unresolved V genes explain less than half of the discrepancy, and the remainder lacks a known reason. V and J calls and clone size come straight from that table; D and trimming were deduced from the DNA. In all, the sample holds around 1,000,000 clones, and 60% to 85% of those were seen once. Roughly 0.9% of the sample is taken by the ten largest.

Donors were healthy HIV-negative adults with no recently reported acute infections or vaccinations. Every donor was a Caucasian adult residing in Nashville, Tennessee, USA. CD4+ T cells were enriched by magnetic negative selection, after which naive cells were positively selected on CD45RA and the negative fraction was taken as the memory subset. Blood was obtained by leukapheresis, after which PBMCs were separated by Ficoll-Histopaque density gradient centrifugation and cryopreserved in liquid nitrogen vapor phase. Analytical flow cytometry was used to check the purity and quantity of every magnetically sorted T cell population. Genomic DNA was isolated from each sorted fraction and quantified by UV absorbance on a Nanodrop 2000c. From the cysteine up to the phenylalanine, the CDR3 has a length of 18 residues. Only the CDR3 DNA is retained, 54 bases long and in frame from the first base. Cut back by 0 bases and 0 bases, the V and J ends lie 17 bases apart. Based on the germline V gene, the CDR1 and CDR2 sequences are LGHNA and YSLEER.

The TCR was taken from a man aged 18 to 29 in good health. Some clones in this sample may be carry-over from other donors' samples. The sample was memory CD4+ T cells from PBMCs. The sample's cell subset or site label, in plain terms: CD45RA-negative fraction. The chain was built from TRBV4-3 and TRBJ1-1; the D gene lacks a confident call. The base sequence is TGCGCCAGCAGCCAAGATCTGTTGGCGGCAACCTTGAACACTGAAGCTTTCTTT. This encodes CASSQDLLAATLNTEAFF.